This note documents a single TCR beta chain sequence. The study drew participants aged about 18 to 89 years from fewer than 30 US areas. Membership in each cohort depended on participant-reported clinical history. The V gene lost 0 bases and the J gene lost 11 bases, with 10 bases spanning the gap. The CDR3 runs 12 residues. The germline CDR1 and CDR2 sequences are LGHNA and YNFKEQ. This specimen comes from a study of blood T cell repertoires in COVID-19. The overall study: T cells, B-cell-depleted T cells, or PBMCs supplied cDNA or gDNA.

Original data processing: Scientists estimated how many nucleated cells there were by amplifying reference gene primers. This table comes from immunoSEQ multiplex PCR, and its TCRdb copy is limited to in-frame clones, with some not included. The V and J calls and clone size are taken from that table; D and trimming were inferred from the DNA. The profile shows more than 300,000 clones, 75% to 90% of them singletons. This receptor was identified in a woman in her 50s who had recovered from COVID-19. The sequenced material came from PBMCs or T cells enriched from blood (not recorded which). V and J are TRBV4-2 and TRBJ1-1; D ambiguous. The CDR3 bases are TGTGCCAGCAGCCAAGAAGCCAGAGGGGCTTTCTTT. Translating it yields CASSQEARGAFF.